This TCR beta chain came from a study of T cell changes during pregnancy in multiple sclerosis (dated by TCRdb to the late 2010s). With respect to the entire study: The study looked at changes in the T cell repertoire across pregnancy in women with multiple sclerosis.

The CDR3 has 14 amino acids, counting the end cysteine and phenylalanine. The DNA shown is the 42-base CDR3, in frame from base 1. From the germline V gene, CDR1 is SNHLY and CDR2 is FYNNEI. Trimming costs V 3 bases and J 0 bases, and their ends lie 8 bases apart. In regard to this clone: The clone's antigen remains unknown. It has no much larger one-base neighbor in the sample; base qualities were not kept.

Library prep was done by the immunoSEQ multiplex PCR assay. TCRdb mirrors the immuneACCESS table, restricted to in-frame sequences. Some clones are absent from its copies; in checked studies, under half trace to an unresolved V gene, and the reason for the others is unknown. Across this sample there are 50,000 or so clones, with around 94% seen only once. Roughly 0.36% of the sample goes to the ten largest clones. The clonotype originates from a female donor with multiple sclerosis, enrolled in a pregnancy study. The sequence is built from TRBV2 and TRBJ1-1, with the D gene not clear enough to name. The specimen was CD4+ T cells from peripheral blood mononuclear cells, collected before pregnancy. The encoded CDR3 is CASSDKYMNTEAFF. The DNA sequence is TGTGCCAGCAGTGACAAATACATGAACACTGAAGCTTTCTTT.